These T cell receptor beta chains were read from a single sample in a study of CD8+ T cells in alopecia areata. Sequencing used immunoSEQ multiplex PCR; TCRdb keeps in-frame clones, though not all of them. Of about 150,000 clones listed, around 47% are singletons. What was sequenced was CD4+ T cells sorted from blood. These receptor sequences come from a human donor with alopecia areata. Both conserved end residues are part of each CDR3. A D gene is named only where the DNA matches it firmly. Some rows have no size entry. The others give once, few or many, or a class for an expanded clone.

CDR3 DNA: TGTGCCAGCAGCGTAGCGCCGGACGACTCCTACGAGCAGTACTTC
CDR3 protein: CASSVAPDDSYEQYF
V gene: TRBV9
J gene: TRBJ2-7
clone size: NA
D gene: NA

CDR3 DNA: TGCGCCAGCAGCTTAAGGGCTAACTATGGCTACACCTTC
CDR3 protein: CASSLRANYGYTF
V gene: TRBV5-1
J gene: TRBJ1-2
clone size: NA
D gene: NA

CDR3 DNA: TGCAGCGTTGAAGGACAGGGAGGGGCTGAAGCTTTCTTT
CDR3 protein: CSVEGQGGAEAFF
V gene: TRBV29-1
J gene: TRBJ1-1
clone size: few
D gene: TRBD1

CDR3 DNA: TGTGCCAGCAGCATGACAGGGTCCTCCTACGAGCAGTACTTC
CDR3 protein: CASSMTGSSYEQYF
V gene: TRBV6-5
J gene: TRBJ2-7
clone size: NA
D gene: TRBD1

CDR3 DNA: TGTGCCACCAGCCCCGAGTCCGGGGGAGCCAAAAACATTCAGTACTTC
CDR3 protein: CATSPESGGAKNIQYF
V gene: TRBV15
J gene: TRBJ2-4
clone size: NA
D gene: NA

CDR3 DNA: TGTGCCAGCAGCTTCTCGGTGTCTAGCGAGCGTCATACCTACGAGCAGTACTTC
CDR3 protein: CASSFSVSSERHTYEQYF
V gene: TRBV7-9
J gene: TRBJ2-7
clone size: once
D gene: NA

CDR3 DNA: TGTGCCAGCAGCTTTCGGGACAGGGCAGCTTTCTTT
CDR3 protein: CASSFRDRAAFF
V gene: TRBV7-9
J gene: TRBJ1-1
clone size: NA
D gene: TRBD1

CDR3 DNA: TGCGCCAGCAGCACCCCGGGAGTTGAGCGGGGAGAGCAGTTCTTC
CDR3 protein: CASSTPGVERGEQFF
V gene: TRBV5-1
J gene: TRBJ2-1
clone size: few
D gene: TRBD2

CDR3 DNA: TGTGCCGCAGGACAGTCCTACAATGAGCAGTTCTTC
CDR3 protein: CAAGQSYNEQFF
V gene: TRBV6-5
J gene: TRBJ2-1
clone size: few
D gene: NA

CDR3 DNA: TGTGCCAGCAGTGTGGGGGCGGCACCGGGGACCCTTAGCACAGATACGCAGTATTTT
CDR3 protein: CASSVGAAPGTLSTDTQYF
V gene: TRBV2
J gene: TRBJ2-3
clone size: few
D gene: NA

CDR3 DNA: TGCAGCGTGAGTAATGAGACCCAGTACTTC
CDR3 protein: CSVSNETQYF
V gene: TRBV29-1
J gene: TRBJ2-5
clone size: once
D gene: NA

CDR3 DNA: TGCGCCAGCAGCTTGGTCAGCGCCTCTGGAAACACCATATATTTT
CDR3 protein: CASSLVSASGNTIYF
V gene: TRBV5-1
J gene: TRBJ1-3
clone size: few
D gene: NA

CDR3 DNA: TGCGCCAGCAGCTTGCGGCCGGTGGGCAACCAAGAGACCCAGTACTTC
CDR3 protein: CASSLRPVGNQETQYF
V gene: TRBV5-1
J gene: TRBJ2-5
clone size: few
D gene: NA

CDR3 DNA: TGTGCCAGCAGCGTCTCAGACACTGAAGCTTTCTTT
CDR3 protein: CASSVSDTEAFF
V gene: TRBV9
J gene: TRBJ1-1
clone size: NA
D gene: NA

CDR3 DNA: TGTGCCAGCAGTGACATCTCCATGAACACTGAAGCTTTCTTT
CDR3 protein: CASSDISMNTEAFF
V gene: TRBV2
J gene: TRBJ1-1
clone size: NA
D gene: NA

CDR3 DNA: TGCGCCAGCAGCTTGGTTGGGCGGGAGAACGAGCAGTACTTC
CDR3 protein: CASSLVGRENEQYF
V gene: TRBV5-1
J gene: TRBJ2-7
clone size: NA
D gene: TRBD2

CDR3 DNA: TGCGCCAGCAGCTTGGGGGGACTAGCGGGAGATGAGCAGTTCTTC
CDR3 protein: CASSLGGLAGDEQFF
V gene: TRBV5-1
J gene: TRBJ2-1
clone size: NA
D gene: TRBD2

CDR3 DNA: TGCAGCGCAACAGTTACTGTAACGAACACTGAAGCTTTCTTT
CDR3 protein: CSATVTVTNTEAFF
V gene: TRBV29-1
J gene: TRBJ1-1
clone size: NA
D gene: NA

CDR3 DNA: TGTGCCAGCAGCTCGGGCAATGAGCAGTTCTTC
CDR3 protein: CASSSGNEQFF
V gene: TRBV7-3
J gene: TRBJ2-1
clone size: NA
D gene: NA

CDR3 DNA: TGCAGTCCCCCGGAGGAGCAGTTCTTC
CDR3 protein: CSPPEEQFF
V gene: TRBV20-1
J gene: TRBJ2-1
clone size: few
D gene: NA

CDR3 DNA: TGCAGCGGGGAAGCGGGAGTCGGGGTAGATACGCAGTATTTT
CDR3 protein: CSGEAGVGVDTQYF
V gene: TRBV29-1
J gene: TRBJ2-3
clone size: NA
D gene: TRBD2

CDR3 DNA: TGCAGCGTTGACGTGGGAGCTAGCACAGATACGCAGTATTTT
CDR3 protein: CSVDVGASTDTQYF
V gene: TRBV29-1
J gene: TRBJ2-3
clone size: NA
D gene: NA

CDR3 DNA: TGCAGCGGCTTAAACACTGAAGCTTTCTTT
CDR3 protein: CSGLNTEAFF
V gene: TRBV29-1
J gene: TRBJ1-1
clone size: NA
D gene: NA

CDR3 DNA: TGTGCCAGCAGGGGACAGGGACATCGCGAGCAGTACTTC
CDR3 protein: CASRGQGHREQYF
V gene: TRBV25-1
J gene: TRBJ2-7
clone size: NA
D gene: TRBD1

CDR3 DNA: TGTGCCAGCAGCTTGTTATGGACAGATAGCTCTGGGGCCAACGTCCTGACTTTC
CDR3 protein: CASSLLWTDSSGANVLTF
V gene: TRBV5-5
J gene: TRBJ2-6
clone size: NA
D gene: NA

CDR3 DNA: TGCAGCGTTGCTAGGACAGACGGGAGGAGGGGTCACACCTTC
CDR3 protein: CSVARTDGRRGHTF
V gene: TRBV29-1
J gene: TRBJ1-2
clone size: NA
D gene: NA

CDR3 DNA: TGTGCCAGCGCGATCCGATCCGGCTACACCTTC
CDR3 protein: CASAIRSGYTF
V gene: TRBV28
J gene: TRBJ1-2
clone size: NA
D gene: NA